One sample yielded the 27 T cell receptor beta chains listed below, sequenced in a study of shared clonotypes between healthy human individuals. Data came from immunoSEQ multiplex PCR; TCRdb stores just in-frame clones and leaves some out. Among about 2 million clones listed, about 95% were seen once. CD45RO-negative cells were positively selected for CCR7, leaving out terminally differentiated effector memory CD45RA+ cells. Sequences were obtained from naive CD8+ T cells sorted from blood. These receptors all stem from a man aged 18 to 30 in good health.

This clone was counted a single time. The rearrangement links TRBV7-9 to TRBJ2-3, with 8 bases matching TRBD1. V lost 5 bases to trimming and J lost 2 bases; unmatched junction nucleotides: 9. Germline CDR1 reads SEHNR; CDR2 reads FQNEAQ (reference sequence). The CDR3 sequence is 16 residues long. This CDR3 is CASSPSGGLPTDTQYF. CDR3 bases: TGTGCCAGCAGCCCCTCAGGGGGCCTCCCCACAGATACGCAGTATTTT.

The chain is built from TRBV28 and TRBJ2-1; TRBD2 agrees at 8 bases. The CDR3 has 17 residues. The germline V gene has CDR1 MDHEN and CDR2 SYDVKM. Trimming took 7 bases from V and 2 from J; bases not matched to a gene: 13. Written as DNA, the CDR3 is TGTGCCAGCACCCCCAGGCTAGCGGGCGACCCCTACAATGAGCAGTTCTTC. Protein product: CASTPRLAGDPYNEQFF. Looking up the rest from reference TRBV28 and TRBJ2-1 gives the full variable domain: DVKVTQSSRYLVKRTGEKVFLECVQDMDHENMFWYRQDPGLGLRLIYFSYDVKMKEKGDIPEGYSVSREKKERFSLILESASTNQTSMYLCASTPRLAGDPYNEQFFGPGTRLTVL.

The V gene is TRBV25-1, the J gene TRBJ1-1, with 7 bases fitting TRBD1. The CDR3 is made up of 14 amino acids. The V and J ends lost 1 base and 6 bases, in that order; junction bases with no gene match: 5. Per the germline V gene, CDR1 is MGHDK and CDR2 is SYGVNS. CDR3 sequence (DNA): TGTGCCAGCAGTGAATGGGACAGCGGCGCTGAAGCTTTCTTT. It yields the protein CASSEWDSGAEAFF. Variable domain in full (rest from reference TRBV25-1 and TRBJ1-1): EADIYQTPRYLVIGTGKKITLECSQTMGHDKMYWYQQDPGMELHLIHYSYGVNSTEKGDLSSESTVSRIRTEHFPLTLESARPSHTSQYLCASSEWDSGAEAFFGQGTRLTVV.

In nucleotides, the CDR3 is TGCGCCAGCAGCCAAGATCCGCCAGGGGAAACGACCTACGAGCAGTACTTC. It yields the protein CASSQDPPGETTYEQYF. The rearrangement uses TRBV4-3 and TRBJ2-7, with a possible D match to TRBD1 (6 bases). Germline loops: CDR1 LGHNA, CDR2 YSLEER. V was pared by 0 bases and J by 2 bases, with 17 bases between. The CDR3 spans 17 residues.

Regarding this clone: The sample holds other DNA sequences that translate to the same CDR3. This chain connects TRBV11-2 to TRBJ1-4; D unclear. The CDR3 totals 11 residues. Trimming pared 3 bases from V and 7 bases from J, leaving 3 bases between. Germline V gene sequence: CDR1 SGHAT, CDR2 FQNNGV. This chain's CDR3 is CASSFGEKLFF. CDR3 sequence (DNA): TGTGCCAGCAGCTTCGGTGAAAAACTGTTTTTT.

The J gene is TRBJ2-7, the V gene TRBV30, with TRBD1 matching 9 bases. V dropped 4 bases and J dropped 0; count of bases not matched to a gene: 7. The germline CDR1 and CDR2 sequences are GTSNPN and SVGIG (reference sequence). The CDR3 spans 15 residues. This CDR3 reads CAWNDRGSPSYEQYF. The CDR3 DNA follows: TGTGCCTGGAACGACAGGGGGTCACCCTCCTACGAGCAGTACTTC.

This chain joins TRBV7-2 and TRBJ2-7; 11 nucleotides match TRBD2. The CDR3 totals 16 residues. Germline loops: CDR1 SGHTA, CDR2 FQGNSA. With 5 bases clipped from V and 2 bases from J, the junction kept 8 bases outside the gene matches. The CDR3 DNA reads as TGTGCCAGCAGCCTCCCGAGTAGCGGGAGGGCCTACGAGCAGTACTTC. Amino acid sequence: CASSLPSSGRAYEQYF.

This chain connects TRBV9 to TRBJ1-5; no reliable D call. The CDR3 is 15 amino acids. Trimming left V 7 bases short and J 0 bases short, with 14 bases between. Germline loops: CDR1 SGDLS, CDR2 YYNGEE. CDR3: CASSSGMSSNQPQHF. The CDR3 coding sequence is TGTGCCAGCTCGTCGGGTATGAGTAGCAATCAGCCCCAGCATTTT.

Note on this clone: Other DNA sequences in this specimen translate into the identical CDR3. V gene TRBV29-1 combines with J gene TRBJ2-7; 7 nucleotides line up with TRBD2. Germline CDR1 reads SQVTM; CDR2 reads ANQGSEA. V lost 6 bases, J lost 1 base, and 6 bases stayed unmatched. This CDR3 region has 13 residues. CDR3 in DNA: TGCAGCGTGGGGGGAGGGACGTCCTACGAGCAGTACTTC. It is translated as CSVGGGTSYEQYF.

V usage is TRBV7-2 and J usage is TRBJ2-7; D possibly corresponds to TRBD1 (6 bases). The CDR3 has 16 residues. CDR1 is SGHTA, CDR2 FQGNSA, per germline. The V end was cut by 6 bases, the J end by 2 bases, with 20 bases between. Here the CDR3 reads CASSLDLGQLTYEQYF. CDR3 coding DNA: TGTGCCAGCAGTCTAGATTTAGGACAGTTAACCTACGAGCAGTACTTC.

The CDR3 spells CASRITGSLYEQYF. CDR3 DNA: TGTGCCAGCAGAATCACAGGGTCCCTCTACGAGCAGTACTTC. The chain has TRBV6-1 and TRBJ2-7; a possible D gene is TRBD1 (6 bases). V was pared by 6 bases and J by 3 bases, with 15 bases between. Germline V gene lookup returns CDR1 MNHNS and CDR2 SASEGT. The CDR3 sequence is 14 residues long.

In nucleotides, the CDR3 is TGTGCTAGTGGTCTTTACACCGTCGGACAGGGGAAATCCTACGAGCAGTACTTC. Encoded protein: CASGLYTVGQGKSYEQYF. The V and J genes are TRBV12-5 and TRBJ2-7, with 9 bases fitting TRBD1. CDR1 is LGHNT and CDR2 is FRNRAP in the germline V gene. The V and J ends lost 5 bases and 1 base, in that order; junction bases with no gene match: 15. This CDR3 is 18 amino acids long.

With regard to this clone: Other DNA sequences from this sample encode an identical CDR3 as well. This chain uses TRBV2 with TRBJ1-3; TRBD1 agrees at 7 bases. CDR1 SNHLY and CDR2 FYNNEI come from the germline V gene. The CDR3 length is 17 residues. V was pared by 2 bases and J by 0 bases, with 7 bases of the junction left unmatched. The CDR3 is CASSEPEDRSSGNTIYF. As DNA, the CDR3 is TGTGCCAGCAGTGAACCTGAGGACAGGTCCTCTGGAAACACCATATATTTT.

The chain carries TRBV30 and TRBJ2-5, with a weak D call TRBD2 (7 bases). Trimming shortened V by 2 bases and J by 5 bases, and 18 bases separated the two germline ends. The CDR3 loop spans 15 amino acids. CDR1 is GTSNPN, CDR2 SVGIG, per germline (reference sequence). In DNA, the CDR3 is TGTGCCTGGAGTTTGATCGGGGGGCTCCGGGAGACCCAGTACTTC. Amino acid sequence: CAWSLIGGLRETQYF.

The genes are TRBV6-1 and TRBJ1-5; D is unresolved. Germline lookup yields CDR1 MNHNS and CDR2 SASEGT. CDR3 length equals 15 residues. The V end lost 6 bases, the J end lost 2 bases, and 14 bases lay between the germline ends. As DNA, the CDR3 is TGTGCCAGCAGCGACGAGGGATTTCGCAATCAGCCCCAGCATTTT. Its translation is CASSDEGFRNQPQHF.

This sequence joins TRBV7-6 and TRBJ2-7; 9 bases agree with TRBD1. Trimming cost V 1 base and J 3 bases; bases outside gene matches: 7. In germline, CDR1 is SGHVS, CDR2 FNYEAQ. This CDR3 has 16 amino acids. CDR3 loop: CASSLGGQGMFYEQYF. The CDR3, as DNA: TGTGCCAGCAGCTTAGGGGGACAGGGAATGTTCTACGAGCAGTACTTC.

The CDR3 DNA reads as TGTGCCAGCAGCTTAGACTACACCTACGAGCAGTACTTC. This codes for CASSLDYTYEQYF. The rearrangement uses TRBV7-2 and TRBJ2-7; D unresolved. The length of the CDR3 is 13 residues. CDR1 SGHTA and CDR2 FQGNSA come from the germline V gene. Between the trimmed V and J ends, which lost 1 base and 2 bases, there was a span of 6 bases.

The rearrangement uses TRBV6-5 and TRBJ1-6, with a possible D match to TRBD1 (6 bases). The CDR3 has 15 amino acids. Per germline, CDR1 MNHEY and CDR2 SVGAGI. Trimming stripped 0 bases from V and 9 bases from J, with 12 bases between. CDR3 sequence (DNA): TGTGCCAGCAGTTACTCGGGTACAGGGAGTTCACCCCTCCACTTT. Translation gives CASSYSGTGSSPLHF.

The chain joins TRBV23-1 to TRBJ1-6; the D is unclear. TRBV23-1 is identified as an open reading frame with a role that is uncertain. This CDR3 spans 12 amino acids. V was trimmed by 3 bases and J by 9 bases, leaving 6 bases between them. CDR3 sequence: CASSHLPSPLHF. As DNA, the CDR3 is TGCGCCAGCAGTCATCTACCTTCACCCCTCCACTTT.

Turning to this clone: Other DNA sequences in this sample translate to the same CDR3. This chain links TRBV28 with TRBJ1-2, with D uncertain. The V end lost 6 bases, the J end lost 7 bases, and 18 bases lay between the germline ends. Germline CDR1 is MDHEN and CDR2 is SYDVKM. CDR3 length: 14 amino acids. The CDR3, as DNA: TGTGCCAGCAGCCCCCCCCTAAACATAATTGGCTACACCTTC. It yields the protein CASSPPLNIIGYTF.

The rearrangement uses TRBV27 and TRBJ2-2; 8 bases are a match to TRBD1. The V gene's germline CDR1 is MNHEY and CDR2 SMNVEV (reference sequence). This CDR3 is built from 16 residues. V lost 4 bases, J lost 6 bases, and 10 bases stayed unmatched. The CDR3 reads CASSSITGGRSGELFF. DNA for the CDR3: TGTGCCAGCAGTTCCATCACAGGGGGGCGGTCCGGGGAGCTGTTTTTT.

The chain recombines TRBV27 with TRBJ2-7; D call uncertain. The CDR3 has 14 amino acids. Deletions cut 0 bases from V and 3 bases from J, with 9 bases between. Germline CDR1 is MNHEY and CDR2 is SMNVEV (reference sequence). CDR3 coding DNA: TGTGCCAGCAGTTTATCTCCACAGCTCTACGAGCAGTACTTC. Translation gives CASSLSPQLYEQYF.

The rearrangement joins TRBV13 to TRBJ1-3; possibly TRBD1 for D (5 bases). Germline V gene sequence: CDR1 PRHDT, CDR2 FYEKMQ (reference sequence). Deletions cut 6 bases from V and 0 bases from J, with 15 bases between. The CDR3 runs to 16 residues. CDR3 residues: CASREQDFVSGNTIYF. Written as DNA, the CDR3 is TGTGCCAGCAGAGAACAGGATTTCGTCTCTGGAAACACCATATATTTT.

The rearrangement uses TRBV5-5 and TRBJ1-2; D is unresolved. CDR3 size: 13 residues. The germline V gene encodes CDR1 SGHKS and CDR2 YYEKEE (reference sequence). Trimming shortened V by 0 bases and J by 4 bases, and 7 bases separated the two germline ends. CDR3 sequence: CASSLGQTYGYTF. DNA for the CDR3: TGTGCCAGCAGCTTGGGACAAACCTATGGCTACACCTTC.

The chain has TRBV7-9 and TRBJ2-1, with D unresolved. Trimming pared 3 bases from V and 5 bases from J, leaving 23 bases between. The CDR3 runs to 18 residues. Germline-derived CDR1 and CDR2 are SEHNR and FQNEAQ (reference sequence). The CDR3 sequence: CASSLVILAVVEDNEQFF. As DNA, the CDR3 is TGTGCCAGCAGCTTGGTGATCCTCGCGGTGGTGGAAGACAATGAGCAGTTCTTC.

CDR3 protein: CAISESTVSVSFINYGYTF. CDR3 DNA sequence: TGTGCCATCAGTGAGTCGACAGTAAGTGTCAGTTTTATCAACTATGGCTACACCTTC. The V gene is TRBV10-3, the J gene TRBJ1-2; a possible D gene is TRBD1 (5 bases). The CDR3 extends over 19 amino acids. In germline, CDR1 is ENHRY, CDR2 SYGVKD. Trimming stripped 0 bases from V and 2 bases from J, with 22 bases between.

The chain has TRBV4-1 and TRBJ2-5, with D possibly TRBD1 on 6 matching bases. V was clipped by 0 bases and J by 2 bases, with 25 bases between them. Germline V lookup: CDR1 MGHRA, CDR2 YSYEKL. The CDR3 runs 20 residues. The CDR3 sequence: CASSQDRGKGSPPIQETQYF. The CDR3 DNA reads TGCGCCAGCAGCCAAGATAGGGGGAAGGGAAGTCCACCCATTCAAGAGACCCAGTACTTC.